A single sample is the source of the 24 T cell receptor beta chains below, sequenced in a study of spatial heterogeneity in lung cancer. One entry per CDR3 protein, called by TCRdb with MiXCR from the 5' RACE reads. The sample consists of 40,000 or so distinct CDR3 sequences, roughly 5.2% of them appearing once. Noted time point: sample taken at primary tumor resection. Sequencing was performed on PBMCs, taken at surgery. These receptors were obtained from a female donor with early-stage non-small cell lung cancer.

This clonotype appeared a few times. This chain uses TRBV6-1 with TRBJ2-5; 11 bases are a match to TRBD1. This CDR3 contains 17 residues. Germline trimming cut 8 bases from V and 5 bases from J; bases unmatched to any gene: 16. The germline V gene has CDR1 MNHNS and CDR2 SASEGT. The CDR3 sequence is CASPFIPDRGRRETQYF. CDR3 nucleotide sequence: TGTGCCAGCCCGTTTATCCCGGACAGGGGGCGTCGGGAGACCCAGTACTTC.

The sample holds many counts of this clonotype. The chain couples TRBV7-8 to TRBJ2-1; TRBD1 might be the D (6 bases). From germline, CDR1 is SGHVS and CDR2 FQNEAQ. This CDR3 contains 15 residues. V shed 3 bases and J shed 4 bases, with 13 bases lying between them. The CDR3 sequence: CASSLTAGQYNEQFF. Here the CDR3 DNA reads TGTGCCAGCAGCTTGACCGCAGGACAGTACAATGAGCAGTTCTTC. The full variable domain, its missing parts supplied by reference TRBV7-8 and TRBJ2-1, is GAGVSQSPRYKVAKRGQDVALRCDPISGHVSLFWYQQALGQGPEFLTYFQNEAQLDKSGLPSDRFFAERPEGSVSTLKIQRTQQEDSAVYLCASSLTAGQYNEQFFGPGTRLTVL.

This clonotype has ten or more counts. The chain couples TRBV11-1 to TRBJ2-1; 8 bases line up with TRBD1. The V and J ends lost 1 base and 13 bases, in that order; junction bases with no gene match: 9. This CDR3 has 14 residues. Germline loops: CDR1 SGHAT, CDR2 FQDESV (reference sequence). The CDR3 nucleotides are TGTGCCAGCAGCTTAGTCAGGGGGCCCGAAGGACAGTTCTTC. As protein: CASSLVRGPEGQFF.

This clonotype has a handful of counts. J is TRBJ2-5 and V is TRBV18; D remains ambiguous. CDR1 and CDR2 (germline): KGHSH, LQKENI. The CDR3 totals 11 residues. Trimming left V 3 bases short and J 3 bases short, with 2 bases between. This CDR3 reads CASSPEETQYF. DNA for the CDR3: TGTGCCAGCTCACCCGAAGAGACCCAGTACTTC.

At least ten counts were recorded for this clonotype. J is TRBJ2-1 and V is TRBV7-9, with TRBD2 identical over 12 bases. With V trimmed by 5 bases and J by 5 bases, 7 bases remained unmatched. This CDR3 has 16 residues. Germline V gene sequence: CDR1 SEHNR, CDR2 FQNEAQ (reference sequence). The CDR3 loop reads CASSPTSGGHHNEQFF. For the CDR3, the DNA is TGTGCCAGCAGCCCGACTAGCGGGGGACACCACAATGAGCAGTTCTTC.

This clonotype was counted many times. V gene TRBV9 combines with J gene TRBJ2-3; 7 nucleotides match TRBD1. The V gene's germline CDR1 is SGDLS and CDR2 YYNGEE. Trimming cost V 3 bases and J 1 base; bases outside gene matches: 5. The CDR3 totals 15 residues. The CDR3 reads CASSGPGTGTDTQYF. In nucleotides, the CDR3 is TGTGCCAGCAGCGGTCCCGGGACAGGCACAGATACGCAGTATTTT.

This clonotype has ten or more counts. The gene calls are TRBV15 and TRBJ2-3, with D perhaps TRBD2 (6 bases). The CDR3 spans 14 residues. The germline V and J ends were trimmed by 4 bases and 14 bases, with 22 bases remaining between them. The germline V gene encodes CDR1 LNHNV and CDR2 YYDKDF (reference sequence). In DNA, the CDR3 is TGTGCCACCAGCAAAACACCGAGGGACTTTTGGGGGTATTTT. Encoded protein: CATSKTPRDFWGYF.

This clonotype was detected many times. The chain joins TRBV15 to TRBJ2-4; 8 bases agree with TRBD1. V dropped 3 bases and J dropped 0; count of bases not matched to a gene: 10. The CDR3 length is 18 residues. The germline CDR1 and CDR2 sequences are LNHNV and YYDKDF (reference sequence). CDR3 DNA: TGTGCCACCAGCAGGGCTTCGACAGGGGAGCCAGCCAAAAACATTCAGTACTTC. Amino acids: CATSRASTGEPAKNIQYF.

The J gene is TRBJ1-2, the V gene TRBV3-1, with D possibly TRBD1 on 6 matching bases. CDR1 and CDR2 from the germline V gene are LGHDT and YNNKEL (reference sequence). Deletions cut 3 bases from V and 5 bases from J, with 19 bases between. CDR3 size: 16 residues. CDR3 sequence (DNA): TGTGCCAGCAGCCAGCTCGGGGGGCCGATCATTTATGGCTACACCTTC. It yields the protein CASSQLGGPIIYGYTF.

This clonotype occurred many times. V and J are TRBV19 and TRBJ2-5; TRBD2 matches at 7 bases. V lost 7 bases and J lost 5; bases outside the gene matches: 10. Germline-derived CDR1 and CDR2 are LNHDA and SQIVND (reference sequence). The CDR3 has 14 residues. The CDR3 DNA follows: TGTGCCAGTAACTCAGCGGGGCCCGGGGAGACCCAGTACTTC. Translating it yields CASNSAGPGETQYF.

This chain joins TRBV19 and TRBJ2-6; D unclear. The CDR3 consists of 16 residues. Germline V gene sequence: CDR1 LNHDA, CDR2 SQIVND (reference sequence). The ends were cut back, 7 bases at V and 0 bases at J, with 13 bases in the middle. The chain's CDR3 is CASTPAFSSGANVLTF. CDR3 in DNA: TGTGCCAGTACCCCAGCTTTCTCCTCTGGGGCCAACGTCCTGACTTTC. The variable domain in full, completed from reference TRBV19 and TRBJ2-6, reads DGGITQSPKYLFRKEGQNVTLSCEQNLNHDAMYWYRQDPGQGLRLIYYSQIVNDFQKGDIAEGYSVSREKKESFPLTVTSAQKNPTAFYLCASTPAFSSGANVLTFGAGSRLTVL.

This clonotype was detected many times. The chain employs TRBV20-1 and TRBJ1-4; D is unclear. Germline values: CDR1 DFQATT, CDR2 SNEGSKA (reference sequence). The length of the CDR3 is 9 residues. The ends were cut back, 6 bases at V and 8 bases at J, with 4 bases in the middle. The CDR3 bases are TGCAGTGCAGGGGAAAAACTGTTTTTT. Translated: CSAGEKLFF.

This clonotype was recorded many times. The J gene is TRBJ2-1, the V gene TRBV24-1; 7 positions agree with TRBD1. The germline CDR1 and CDR2 sequences are KGHDR and SFDVKD. Unmatched junction bases numbered 4, after V lost 3 bases and J lost 6 bases. This CDR3 comprises 14 residues. CDR3 sequence: CATSDGWTGNEQFF. In nucleotides, the CDR3 is TGTGCCACCAGTGATGGGTGGACAGGCAATGAGCAGTTCTTC.

This clonotype was seen only a few times. The chain is built from TRBV5-1 and TRBJ1-1, with no clear D. CDR1 is SGHRS and CDR2 is YFSETQ in the germline V gene. Trimming stripped 1 base from V and 4 bases from J, with 11 bases between. CDR3 length: 14 amino acids. CDR3 residues: CASSLSGFGTEAFF. In nucleotides, the CDR3 is TGCGCCAGCAGCTTGAGCGGTTTTGGCACTGAAGCTTTCTTT.

This clonotype has a count of ten or more. The chain is built from TRBV15 and TRBJ2-7; maybe TRBD1 (5 bases). CDR1 is LNHNV and CDR2 is YYDKDF in the germline V gene (reference sequence). The CDR3 spans 15 residues. V lost 3 bases, J lost 5 bases, and 17 bases lay in between. This CDR3 reads CATSSMGLVGNEQYF. As DNA, the CDR3 is TGTGCCACCAGCAGCATGGGGCTCGTTGGGAACGAGCAGTACTTC.

This clonotype was found a few times. V and J are TRBV7-2 and TRBJ2-7, with a weak D call TRBD1 (6 bases). Between the trimmed V and J ends, which lost 1 base and 10 bases, there was a span of 14 bases. CDR3 size: 13 residues. The germline gives CDR1 SGHTA, CDR2 FQGNSA. CDR3 bases: TGTGCCAGCAGCTTAGGGACAGACTTAGGCCAGTACTTC. Translating gives CASSLGTDLGQYF.

This clonotype came up a few times. This rearrangement joins TRBV9 to TRBJ1-4; tentatively, D is TRBD1 (6 bases). This CDR3 contains 15 residues. V was pared by 3 bases and J by 6 bases, with 15 bases between. Germline-derived CDR1 and CDR2 are SGDLS and YYNGEE. CDR3 DNA sequence: TGTGCCAGCAGCGCGGGGGGACATGAGGATGAAAAACTGTTTTTT. Its translation: CASSAGGHEDEKLFF.

This clonotype has ten or more counts. The rearrangement uses TRBV19 and TRBJ1-1; tentative D call: TRBD1 (6 bases). This CDR3 has 14 residues. Trimming shortened V by 1 base and J by 5 bases, and 11 bases separated the two germline ends. Germline lookup yields CDR1 LNHDA and CDR2 SQIVND (reference sequence). CDR3 protein: CASSIGGAGTEAFF. The CDR3 nucleotides are TGTGCCAGTAGTATAGGGGGGGCTGGAACTGAAGCTTTCTTT.

J is TRBJ1-1 and V is TRBV6-6; no reliable D call. V shed 2 bases and J shed 0 bases, with 13 bases lying between them. Germline V gives CDR1 MNHNY, CDR2 SVGAGI (reference sequence). The CDR3 is 16 residues long. In DNA form, the CDR3 reads TGTGCCAGCAGTTACCAACGATTGGCCTTGAACACTGAAGCTTTCTTT. The encoded protein is CASSYQRLALNTEAFF.

The rearrangement joins TRBV5-1 to TRBJ2-7, with 8 bases lining up with TRBD1. V lost 2 bases, J lost 0 bases, and 4 bases stayed unmatched. The CDR3 is made up of 15 amino acids. Per the germline V gene, CDR1 is SGHRS and CDR2 is YFSETQ. The DNA for the CDR3 is TGCGCCAGCAGCTTAGGGACAGGTGGCTCCTACGAGCAGTACTTC. This encodes CASSLGTGGSYEQYF.

This clonotype was observed many times. This chain uses TRBV27 with TRBJ1-5; maybe TRBD1 (5 bases). The CDR3 extends over 13 amino acids. In germline, CDR1 is MNHEY, CDR2 SMNVEV (reference sequence). Trimming removed 5 bases from V and 7 bases from J, with 12 bases in between. For the CDR3, the DNA is TGTGCCAGCAGTAGAGAGGGACGGCAGCCCCAGCATTTT. Amino acids: CASSREGRQPQHF.

There are many counts of this clonotype. This sequence joins TRBV7-2 and TRBJ1-1; 7 bases fit TRBD1. V gave up 5 bases and J gave up 11 bases; unmatched junction bases: 8. The V gene's germline CDR1 is SGHTA and CDR2 FQGNSA. This CDR3 contains 12 residues. The CDR3 protein is CASSLRQGGAFF. Written as DNA, the CDR3 is TGTGCCAGCAGCCTCCGACAGGGAGGGGCTTTCTTT.

The chain combines TRBV5-4 with TRBJ1-5; D ambiguous. Trimming took off 4 bases at V and 4 bases at J, with 12 bases between the two ends. The length of the CDR3 is 14 residues. Germline V lookup: CDR1 SGHNT, CDR2 YYREEE (reference sequence). This chain's CDR3 is CASSRKGLNQPQHF. Here the CDR3 DNA reads TGTGCCAGCAGCAGAAAGGGATTGAATCAGCCCCAGCATTTT.

This clonotype was observed many times. The rearrangement links TRBV5-1 to TRBJ2-7, with 7 bases aligning to TRBD1. From germline, CDR1 is SGHRS and CDR2 YFSETQ. The CDR3 is 16 amino acids. The ends lost 2 bases at V and 5 bases at J; junction bases unmatched: 13. The CDR3 sequence is CASSFPSDRPNDEQYF. CDR3 nucleotides: TGCGCCAGCAGCTTCCCCTCGGACAGGCCAAACGACGAGCAGTACTTC.